This entry lists 8 T cell receptor beta chains sequenced from one sample in a study of immune cell composition in non-small cell lung cancer. Normal lung was sampled as far from the tumour as possible, at least 3 cm. TCRdb keeps only in-frame clones here, not all; method: immunoSEQ multiplex PCR. Of a few thousand clones in the sample, around 67% were seen once. Sequenced sample: non-adjacent lung tissue. Receptors were obtained from a human donor with non-small cell lung cancer.

V usage is TRBV14 and J usage is TRBJ2-5; 10 bases are a match to TRBD2. The V and J ends lost 5 bases and 4 bases, in that order; junction bases with no gene match: 7. Germline CDR1 is SGHDN and CDR2 is FVKESK. This CDR3 has 15 residues. CDR3 residues: CASSEGLAKLETQYF. In nucleotides, the CDR3 is TGTGCCAGCAGCGAGGGACTAGCGAAACTAGAGACCCAGTACTTC.

The V and J genes are TRBV19 and TRBJ2-7, with 11 bases lining up with TRBD1. Per germline, CDR1 LNHDA and CDR2 SQIVND (reference sequence). V lost 5 bases and J lost 3; bases outside the gene matches: 15. The CDR3 has 18 amino acids. In DNA, the CDR3 is TGTGCCAGTAGTGCGACTCTCACGGGACAGGGGGACCGCTACGAGCAGTACTTC. As protein: CASSATLTGQGDRYEQYF.

V and J are TRBV28 and TRBJ2-3, with 12 bases matching TRBD1. Germline-derived CDR1 and CDR2 are MDHEN and SYDVKM. The CDR3 sequence is 18 residues long. The V and J ends lost 6 bases and 2 bases, in that order; junction bases with no gene match: 12. The CDR3 nucleotides are TGTGCCAGCAGAGGGACAGGGGGCAGAGGGGCTCACACAGATACGCAGTATTTT. The encoded protein is CASRGTGGRGAHTDTQYF.

This chain connects TRBV5-6 to TRBJ1-2, with TRBD1 identical over 7 bases. The V gene end was trimmed by 2 bases and the J gene end by 0 bases; junction bases not matched to a gene: 1. Germline V gene sequence: CDR1 SGHDT, CDR2 YYEEEE. The CDR3 is made up of 14 amino acids. The CDR3 nucleotides are TGTGCCAGCAGCTTCGGACAGGCTAACTATGGCTACACCTTC. This sequence encodes CASSFGQANYGYTF. Drawing the rest from reference TRBV5-6 and TRBJ1-2, the complete variable domain is DAGVTQSPTHLIKTRGQQVTLRCSPKSGHDTVSWYQQALGQGPQFIFQYYEEEERQRGNFPDRFSGHQFPNYSSELNVNALLLGDSALYLCASSFGQANYGYTFGSGTRLTVV.

V and J are TRBV6-6 and TRBJ1-1; 7 bases line up with TRBD1. The ends lost 7 bases at V and 2 bases at J; junction bases unmatched: 7. Germline V gene data show CDR1 as MNHNY and CDR2 as SVGAGI (reference sequence). The CDR3 sequence is 14 residues long. The CDR3 coding sequence is TGTGCCAGCACCCCGACAGGGTTAAACACTGAAGCTTTCTTT. It specifies CASTPTGLNTEAFF.

The chain joins TRBV19 to TRBJ1-5; 7 bases line up with TRBD1. The CDR3 is made up of 15 amino acids. CDR1 is LNHDA and CDR2 is SQIVND in the germline V gene (reference sequence). J was trimmed by 0 bases and V by 5 bases; bases with no gene match: 4. CDR3 coding DNA: TGTGCCAGTAGTGGAGGGACAGTTAGCAATCAGCCCCAGCATTTT. Residues: CASSGGTVSNQPQHF.

This clone was seen only once. The chain carries TRBV7-9 and TRBJ2-5; possible D gene TRBD1, 6 bases. The germline V and J ends were trimmed by 7 bases and 2 bases, with 11 bases remaining between them. This CDR3 spans 13 amino acids. Per the germline V gene, CDR1 is SEHNR and CDR2 is FQNEAQ (reference sequence). The CDR3 DNA reads as TGTGCCAGCAAGAAGGACAGTCAAGAGACCCAGTACTTC. Amino acids: CASKKDSQETQYF.

The chain joins TRBV27 to TRBJ2-7, with 8 bases that match TRBD1. The CDR3 has 16 residues. CDR1 is MNHEY and CDR2 is SMNVEV in the germline V gene (reference sequence). J was trimmed by 5 bases and V by 6 bases; bases with no gene match: 15. In DNA form, the CDR3 reads TGTGCCAGCAGCCTCTTAACAGGGGGGAGGCCTAACGAGCAGTACTTC. The encoded protein is CASSLLTGGRPNEQYF.